The sequence of this T cell receptor (beta chain) was determined in a study of T cell responses to AZD1222 COVID-19 vaccine. Study-wide findings and caveats: The donors showed a predominance of white British ancestry and of females, with possible underestimation of clonal diversity. The CD4 TCRs associated with vaccination extended across spike and predominated at 160-218 and 743-854.

Clones were read by immunoSEQ multiplex PCR, and TCRdb kept only the in-frame ones, dropping some. The sample includes over 100,000 clones, roughly 87% of them seen just once. This CDR3 contains 14 residues. The V end was cut by 0 bases, the J end by 8 bases, with 9 bases between. Looked up from germline, CDR1 is SGHRS and CDR2 is YFSETQ. This clone was seen more than once but under ten times. No antigen is known for it. The chain has TRBV5-1 and TRBJ1-6, with D tentatively TRBD1 (5 bases). This TCR was sampled from an adult who received the AZD1222 COVID-19 vaccine. The sample in question was peripheral blood, obtained 28 days after the second AZD1222 dose. The CDR3 DNA reads as TGCGCCAGCAGCTTGGAGACAGCATATTCACCCCTCCACTTT. Translating it yields CASSLETAYSPLHF. The full variable domain, its missing parts supplied by reference TRBV5-1 and TRBJ1-6, is KAGVTQTPRYLIKTRGQQVTLSCSPISGHRSVSWYQQTPGQGLQFLFEYFSETQRNKGNFPGRFSGRQFSNSRSEMNVSTLELGDSALYLCASSLETAYSPLHFGNGTRLTVT.